This is a list of T cell receptor beta chains from one sample in a study of blood T cell repertoires in COVID-19. Some clones are missing from TCRdb's copy, which holds only in-frame ones; the method was immunoSEQ multiplex PCR. This sample yields approximately 470,000 clones, of which roughly 87% are seen a single time; about 0.7% belongs to the top ten. The sample was PBMCs or T cells enriched from blood (not recorded which). All receptors come from a woman between 18 and 29 years old who had recovered from COVID-19. CDR3s include the opening cysteine and the closing phenylalanine or tryptophan. A clone size is listed for some rows: how often the clone was seen (once, few, many), or a class if it is expanded.

V	J	size	CDR3
TRBV5-1	TRBJ2-1	NA	CASYEDIFNYNEQFF
TRBV6-5	TRBJ1-1	once	CASSPEGSLRTEAFF
TRBV5-1	TRBJ2-3	NA	CASSLTDRPTDTQYF
TRBV4-2	TRBJ2-3	NA	CASSQDPGQGTQYF
TRBV18	TRBJ1-4	NA	CASSPPSRGNEKLFF
TRBV6-1	TRBJ1-2	NA	CASSEQGNYGYTF
TRBV14	TRBJ2-7	NA	CASSQVGGGLSYEQYF
TRBV5-1	TRBJ2-1	NA	CASSLFPSASAYNEQFF
TRBV9	TRBJ1-1	NA	CASSVESQGWTEAFF
TRBV2	TRBJ2-1	NA	CATVDLGGLAVNEQFF
TRBV12-3/TRBV12-4	TRBJ1-1	few	CASSSYMNTEAFF
TRBV11-3	TRBJ2-3	NA	CASSRGGITDTQYF
TRBV11-3	TRBJ2-3	NA	CASSFGTPGQGDTQYF
TRBV18	TRBJ1-1	NA	CASFSDSEGTEAFF
TRBV21-1	TRBJ1-3	NA	CASSMERGGGNTIYF
TRBV6-5	TRBJ1-2	few	CASSRRGSYGYTF